The TCR beta chain under discussion was sequenced for a study of blood T cell repertoires in COVID-19. At the level of the study: COVID-19 samples, acute and convalescent, were from the United States, Italy and Spain. T cells, B-cell-depleted T cells, or PBMCs provided the cDNA or gDNA that served as material.

This clone has a single count. Method: immunoSEQ multiplex PCR; TCRdb's copy keeps in-frame clones and lacks some. The sample records around 78,000 clones, around 89% being singletons. Trimming removed 4 bases at V and 4 bases at J, with 25 bases between. The length of the CDR3 is 20 residues. The V gene's germline CDR1 is KGHDR and CDR2 SFDVKD. This sequence originates from a woman in her 50s with acute COVID-19. The material sequenced was PBMCs or T cells enriched from blood (not recorded which). The chain has TRBV24-1 and TRBJ2-6; weak D call: TRBD2 (6 bases). The CDR3 here is CATSDPNLSREERGANVLTF. The CDR3 DNA reads as TGTGCCACCAGTGACCCTAACCTGTCCAGGGAGGAGCGGGGGGCCAACGTCCTGACTTTC.